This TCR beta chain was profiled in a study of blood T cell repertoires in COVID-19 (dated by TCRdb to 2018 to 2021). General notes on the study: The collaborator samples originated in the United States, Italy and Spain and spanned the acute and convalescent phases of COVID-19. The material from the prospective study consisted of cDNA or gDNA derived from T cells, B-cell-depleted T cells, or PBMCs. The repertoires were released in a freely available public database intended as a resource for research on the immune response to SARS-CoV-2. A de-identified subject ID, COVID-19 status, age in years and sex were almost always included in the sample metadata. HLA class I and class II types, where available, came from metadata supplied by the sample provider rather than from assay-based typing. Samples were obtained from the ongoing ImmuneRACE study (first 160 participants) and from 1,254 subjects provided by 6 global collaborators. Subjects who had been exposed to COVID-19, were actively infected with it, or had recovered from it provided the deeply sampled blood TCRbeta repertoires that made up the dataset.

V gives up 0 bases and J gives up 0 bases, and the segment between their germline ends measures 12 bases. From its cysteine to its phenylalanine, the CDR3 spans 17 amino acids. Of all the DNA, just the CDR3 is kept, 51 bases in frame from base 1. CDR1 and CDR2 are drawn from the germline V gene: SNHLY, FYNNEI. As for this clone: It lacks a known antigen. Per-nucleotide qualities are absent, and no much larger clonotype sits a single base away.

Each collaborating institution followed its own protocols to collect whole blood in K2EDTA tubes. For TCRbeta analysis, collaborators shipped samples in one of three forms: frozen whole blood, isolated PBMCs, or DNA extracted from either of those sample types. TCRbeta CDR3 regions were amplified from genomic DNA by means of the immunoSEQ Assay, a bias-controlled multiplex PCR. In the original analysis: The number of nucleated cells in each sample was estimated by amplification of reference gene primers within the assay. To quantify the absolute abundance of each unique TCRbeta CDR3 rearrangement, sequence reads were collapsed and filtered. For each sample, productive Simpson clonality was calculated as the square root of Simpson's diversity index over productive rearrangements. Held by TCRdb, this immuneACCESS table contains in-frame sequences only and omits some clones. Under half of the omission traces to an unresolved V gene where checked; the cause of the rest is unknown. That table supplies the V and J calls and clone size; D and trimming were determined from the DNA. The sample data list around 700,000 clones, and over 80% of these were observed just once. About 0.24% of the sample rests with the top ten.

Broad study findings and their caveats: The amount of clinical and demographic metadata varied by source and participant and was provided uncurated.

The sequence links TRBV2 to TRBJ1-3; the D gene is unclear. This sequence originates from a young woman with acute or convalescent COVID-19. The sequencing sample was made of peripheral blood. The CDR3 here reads CASSEALLASSGNTIYF. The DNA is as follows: TGTGCCAGCAGTGAAGCGCTTCTTGCGAGCTCTGGAAACACCATATATTTT.